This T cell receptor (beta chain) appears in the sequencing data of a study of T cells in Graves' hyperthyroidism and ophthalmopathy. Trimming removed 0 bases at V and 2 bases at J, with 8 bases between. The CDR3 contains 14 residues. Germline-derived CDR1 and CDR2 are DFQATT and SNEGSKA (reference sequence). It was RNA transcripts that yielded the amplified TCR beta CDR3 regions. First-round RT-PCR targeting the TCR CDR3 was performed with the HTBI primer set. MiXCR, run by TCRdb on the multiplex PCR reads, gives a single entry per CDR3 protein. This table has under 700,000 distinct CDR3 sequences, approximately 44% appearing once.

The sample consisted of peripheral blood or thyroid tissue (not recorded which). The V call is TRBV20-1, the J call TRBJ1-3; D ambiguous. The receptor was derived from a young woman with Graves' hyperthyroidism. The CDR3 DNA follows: TGCAGTGCTAGAGATTACTCCCCTGGAAACACCATATATTTT. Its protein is CSARDYSPGNTIYF.